The next 31 T cell receptor beta chains were all read from a single sample in a study of CD8 T cells in Susac syndrome. Reverse transcription of roughly 0.5 to 1 ug RNA was performed with random hexamers. From the immunoSEQ multiplex PCR reads, TCRdb called clonotypes with MiXCR, one entry per CDR3 protein. The sample consists of 150,000 or so distinct CDR3 sequences, 95% of them appearing once. Sequencing was performed on CD8+ T cells from PBMCs. All receptors derive from a human donor with multiple sclerosis.

The V call is TRBV21-1, the J call TRBJ1-1; TRBD1 reflects the table's D call only, with no check against the DNA. TRBV21-1 is a listed pseudogene. The CDR3 is made up of 15 amino acids. The CDR3 loop is CASSRETGRSTEAFF. DNA of the CDR3: TGTGCCAGCAGCAGAGAAACAGGGAGGAGCACTGAAGCTTTCTTT.

J is TRBJ2-7 and V is TRBV30; no clear D gene. CDR1 is GTSNPN and CDR2 is SVGIG in the germline V gene (reference sequence). V was shortened by 3 bases and J by 5 bases, with 11 bases between the two germline ends. This CDR3 contains 12 residues. The CDR3 DNA reads as TGTGCCTGGAGCCTCGGCGGTGACGAGCAGTACTTC. It is translated as CAWSLGGDEQYF.

The rearrangement uses TRBV25-1 and TRBJ1-1; TRBD1 might be the D (6 bases). Germline V gene lookup returns CDR1 MGHDK and CDR2 SYGVNS. V was cut by 2 bases and J by 0 bases, with 7 bases left in between. The CDR3 covers 14 residues. The CDR3 is CASSERGVNTEAFF. In nucleotides, the CDR3 is TGTGCCAGCAGTGAAAGGGGGGTGAACACTGAAGCTTTCTTT.

The V call is TRBV6-5, the J call TRBJ2-2; TRBD2 is a possible D gene (5 bases). Per germline, CDR1 MNHEY and CDR2 SVGAGI. CDR3 length: 16 amino acids. Between the trimmed V and J ends, which lost 2 bases and 3 bases, there was a span of 13 bases. The CDR3 DNA follows: TGTGCCAGCAGTTACGGGTCGGGGTTGTACACCGGGGAGCTGTTTTTT. Protein sequence: CASSYGSGLYTGELFF.

V and J are TRBV15 and TRBJ2-7; D not certain. The CDR3 extends over 15 amino acids. Germline values: CDR1 LNHNV, CDR2 YYDKDF (reference sequence). V was clipped by 1 base and J by 5 bases, with 15 bases between them. The CDR3 sequence: CATSRGPPGRDEQYF. The CDR3 DNA reads as TGTGCCACCAGCAGAGGGCCCCCCGGTAGGGACGAGCAGTACTTC.

This sequence joins TRBV20-1 and TRBJ1-5; TRBD1 might be the D (5 bases). CDR1 and CDR2 (germline): DFQATT, SNEGSKA (reference sequence). This CDR3 spans 14 amino acids. The CDR3 protein is CIRPEGESDQPQHF. Here the CDR3 DNA reads TGCATCCGCCCTGAAGGGGAATCGGATCAGCCCCAGCATTTT.

V is TRBV9 and J is TRBJ2-5; D possibly matches TRBD1 or TRBD2 (5 bases each). CDR3 length equals 14 residues. CDR1 and CDR2 from the germline V gene are SGDLS and YYNGEE. Deletions cut 4 bases from V and 2 bases from J, with 12 bases between. DNA for the CDR3: TGTGCCAGCAGCACCGGGACGGAGCAAGAGACCCAGTACTTC. Its protein product is CASSTGTEQETQYF. Variable domain in full (rest from reference TRBV9 and TRBJ2-5): DSGVTQTPKHLITATGQRVTLRCSPRSGDLSVYWYQQSLDQGLQFLIQYYNGEERAKGNILERFSAQQFPDLHSELNLSSLELGDSALYFCASSTGTEQETQYFGPGTRLLVL.

DNA of the CDR3: TGTGCCAGCGGGTCTTCAATCTACAATGAGCAGTTCTTC. Residues: CASGSSIYNEQFF. The chain combines TRBV25-1 with TRBJ2-1; D unresolved. Germline assignment: CDR1 MGHDK and CDR2 SYGVNS. The V and J ends lost 8 bases and 3 bases respectively, with 11 bases between them. The CDR3 sequence is 13 residues long.

The rearrangement uses TRBV7-2 and TRBJ2-1, with 9 bases fitting TRBD2. The CDR3 totals 17 residues. CDR1 is SGHTA, CDR2 FQGNSA, per germline. J gave up 5 bases and V 2 bases, and 10 bases lay outside the gene matches. The CDR3 DNA reads as TGTGCCAGCAGCTTACTCTCTCGGCTAGCGGGGAACAATGAGCAGTTCTTC. It translates to CASSLLSRLAGNNEQFF.

This rearrangement joins TRBV30 to TRBJ2-2; unclear D gene. Trimming left V 0 bases short and J 4 bases short, with 12 bases between. This CDR3 spans 15 amino acids. CDR1 is GTSNPN and CDR2 is SVGIG in the germline V gene (reference sequence). The CDR3 here is CAWSVPGLSTGELFF. The CDR3, as DNA: TGTGCCTGGAGTGTACCTGGTCTTTCCACCGGGGAGCTGTTTTTT.

To note about this clonotype: At one boundary the junction diverges from the germline segment, which might be a read error. The gene calls are TRBV20-1 and TRBJ1-1; D perhaps matches TRBD1 (5 bases). Germline values: CDR1 DFQATT, CDR2 SNEGSKA (reference sequence). The CDR3 contains 13 residues. CDR3 region: CSARPEGNSEAFF. Written as DNA, the CDR3 is TGCAGTGCTAGACCAGAGGGGAACAGTGAAGCTTTCTTT.

The chain carries TRBV12-3 or TRBV12-4 and TRBJ1-2; no firm D call. Trimming took 6 bases from V and 3 from J, leaving 17 bases between them. The CDR3 length is 15 residues. This chain's CDR3 is CASSAGFFGDYGYTF. The CDR3 region has the DNA TGTGCCAGCAGCGCCGGATTTTTTGGGGACTATGGCTACACCTTC.

V gene TRBV6-5 combines with J gene TRBJ1-1; D call uncertain. Germline V CDR1 and CDR2: MNHEY, SVGAGI. This CDR3 is built from 15 residues. Between the trimmed V and J ends, which lost 7 bases and 1 base, there was a span of 16 bases. For the CDR3, the DNA is TGTGCCAGCACCCCCGATCGGGCGGGGAACACTGAAGCTTTCTTT. Its protein product is CASTPDRAGNTEAFF.

V is TRBV30 and J is TRBJ1-1, with D perhaps TRBD1 (5 bases). Germline lookup yields CDR1 GTSNPN and CDR2 SVGIG (reference sequence). CDR3 length equals 14 residues. Trimming shortened V by 2 bases and J by 2 bases, and 12 bases separated the two germline ends. This CDR3 is CAWSPQGINTEAFF. The CDR3 DNA is TGTGCCTGGAGTCCTCAGGGAATCAACACTGAAGCTTTCTTT.

V is TRBV9 and J is TRBJ2-1, with a possible D match to TRBD1 (5 bases). The length of the CDR3 is 12 residues. The germline gives CDR1 SGDLS, CDR2 YYNGEE. V gave up 3 bases and J gave up 9 bases, with 10 bases separating them. CDR3 bases: TGTGCCAGCAGCGCGCAGGGCGGTGAGCAGTTCTTC. Protein sequence: CASSAQGGEQFF.

This sequence joins TRBV10-3 and TRBJ2-7; tentative D call: TRBD2 (5 bases). Germline CDR1 and CDR2: ENHRY and SYGVKD. CDR3 length: 12 residues. The ends were cut back, 10 bases at V and 1 base at J, with 11 bases in the middle. In nucleotides, the CDR3 is TGTGCCACCTGGACTGGATCCTACGAGCAGTACGTC. It codes for CATWTGSYEQYV.

In regard to this clonotype: This CDR3 is missing its conserved last phenylalanine or tryptophan, likely due to a read error. V usage is TRBV20-1 and J usage is TRBJ2-1, with D possibly TRBD1 on 5 matching bases. Per the germline V gene, CDR1 is DFQATT and CDR2 is SNEGSKA (reference sequence). This CDR3 is built from 14 residues. For the CDR3, the DNA is TGCAGTGCTAGAGGGGGCTACTCCAACAATGAGCAGTTCTTG. Translating it yields CSARGGYSNNEQFL.

V and J are TRBV5-6 and TRBJ2-5, with D uncertain. The CDR3 extends over 12 amino acids. V lost 1 base and J 7 bases, leaving 8 bases between the germline ends. Germline-derived CDR1 and CDR2 are SGHDT and YYEEEE. CDR3 sequence reads: CASSLQSLTQYF. As DNA, the CDR3 is TGTGCCAGCAGCTTGCAAAGTTTGACCCAGTACTTC.

The gene calls are TRBV13 and TRBJ2-2, with 8 nucleotides matching TRBD1. The trim removed 4 bases at V and 2 bases at J, leaving 15 bases unmatched. The germline gives CDR1 PRHDT, CDR2 FYEKMQ (reference sequence). The CDR3 loop spans 19 amino acids. This CDR3 reads CASSSVTGTGGSNTGELFF. In DNA form, the CDR3 reads TGTGCCAGCAGCTCAGTCACCGGGACAGGAGGTTCTAACACCGGGGAGCTGTTTTTT. Filled out from reference TRBV13 and TRBJ2-2, the complete variable domain reads AAGVIQSPRHLIKEKRETATLKCYPIPRHDTVYWYQQGPGQDPQFLISFYEKMQSDKGSIPDRFSAQQFSDYHSELNMSSLELGDSALYFCASSSVTGTGGSNTGELFFGEGSRLTVL.

V gene TRBV27 combines with J gene TRBJ1-2, with a weak D call TRBD1 (5 bases). The CDR3 extends over 16 amino acids. CDR1 and CDR2 from the germline V gene are MNHEY and SMNVEV (reference sequence). The V end was cut by 2 bases, the J end by 3 bases, with 16 bases between. The CDR3 bases are TGTGCCAGCAGTTTAGGCCCCCCCCAGGGTGACTATGGCTACACCTTC. This sequence encodes CASSLGPPQGDYGYTF.

This chain joins TRBV20-1 and TRBJ2-7, with 10 bases identical to TRBD1. The V and J ends lost 6 bases and 7 bases, in that order; junction bases with no gene match: 15. CDR3 length equals 15 residues. Germline V CDR1 and CDR2: DFQATT, SNEGSKA (reference sequence). Here the CDR3 DNA reads TGCAGTGCCCTGATTGGTGACAGGGGGCTTGAGGAGCAGTACTTC. The encoded protein is CSALIGDRGLEEQYF.

The CDR3 sequence: CSVAGGEQYF. The CDR3 bases are TGCAGCGTCGCAGGGGGAGAGCAGTACTTC. The rearrangement links TRBV29-1 to TRBJ2-7; 7 bases align to TRBD1. Germline CDR1 and CDR2: SQVTM and ANQGSEA. Losses at the gene ends were 6 bases for V and 7 bases for J; bases not matched to a gene: 3. The CDR3 extends over 10 amino acids.

The V and J genes are TRBV29-1 and TRBJ2-7, with 12 bases aligning to TRBD2. The CDR3 contains 14 residues. V shed 6 bases and J 1 base; nucleotides not matched to a gene: 4. The V gene's germline CDR1 is SQVTM and CDR2 ANQGSEA. The CDR3 spells CSVETSGGSYEQYF. Written as DNA, the CDR3 is TGCAGCGTGGAGACTAGCGGGGGTTCCTACGAGCAGTACTTC.

The chain carries TRBV3-1 and TRBJ1-1; no clear D. The CDR3 covers 12 residues. V lost 4 bases and J lost 0, with 3 bases in between. Germline V gene sequence: CDR1 LGHDT, CDR2 YNNKEL (reference sequence). CDR3 sequence reads: CASSRMNTEAFF. CDR3 DNA sequence: TGTGCCAGCAGCCGCATGAACACTGAAGCTTTCTTT.

The V gene is TRBV7-8, the J gene TRBJ2-5; 13 bases map to TRBD2. This CDR3 region has 18 residues. With 1 base clipped from V and 5 bases from J, the junction kept 10 bases outside the gene matches. From germline, CDR1 is SGHVS and CDR2 FQNEAQ. CDR3 sequence reads: CASSLVVGTSGEGETQYF. CDR3 nucleotides: TGTGCCAGCAGCTTAGTTGTTGGGACTAGCGGGGAGGGCGAGACCCAGTACTTC.

V usage is TRBV13 and J usage is TRBJ2-4; possible D gene TRBD2, 6 bases. From germline, CDR1 is PRHDT and CDR2 FYEKMQ (reference sequence). V lost 1 base and J lost 1, with 14 bases in between. This CDR3 comprises 17 residues. CDR3: CASSLEGGAGAKNIQYF. The CDR3 region has the DNA TGTGCCAGCAGCTTAGAAGGCGGGGCTGGGGCCAAAAACATTCAGTACTTC.

The chain has TRBV27 and TRBJ2-1; 8 bases are shared with TRBD1. Germline assignment: CDR1 MNHEY and CDR2 SMNVEV (reference sequence). The CDR3 extends over 15 amino acids. After removal of 5 bases from V and 4 bases from J, the junction contained 7 bases not matched to a gene. The CDR3 sequence: CASSLGQGEYNEQFF. In DNA, the CDR3 is TGTGCCAGCAGTCTAGGACAGGGTGAATACAATGAGCAGTTCTTC.

The chain joins TRBV6-2 or TRBV6-3 to TRBJ2-7, with 8 positions matching TRBD1. This CDR3 is 15 amino acids long. Unmatched junction bases numbered 11, after V lost 7 bases and J lost 3 bases. The germline gives CDR1 MNHEY, CDR2 SVGEGT. Written as DNA, the CDR3 is TGTGCCAGCACCCACCGTCCGGGGACAGGCTACGAGCAGTACGTC. It yields the protein CASTHRPGTGYEQYV.

This chain uses TRBV27 with TRBJ2-5; D is uncertain. This CDR3 contains 13 residues. Germline values: CDR1 MNHEY, CDR2 SMNVEV (reference sequence). Between the trimmed V and J ends, which lost 2 bases and 4 bases, there was a span of 8 bases. This chain's CDR3 is CASSLQESETQYF. The CDR3 nucleotides read TGTGCCAGCAGTTTACAAGAATCAGAGACCCAGTACTTC.

The rearrangement uses TRBV24-1 and TRBJ2-1; 9 bases agree with TRBD1. V lost 2 bases to trimming and J lost 9 bases; unmatched junction nucleotides: 4. Germline CDR1 reads KGHDR; CDR2 reads SFDVKD. The CDR3 is made up of 14 amino acids. CDR3 loop: CATSDSDRGGEQFF. The CDR3 DNA reads TGTGCCACCAGTGATTCGGACAGGGGCGGTGAGCAGTTCTTC.

The chain employs TRBV5-1 and TRBJ2-7; 10 bases fit TRBD1. The trim removed 4 bases at V and 3 bases at J, leaving 4 bases unmatched. Germline V CDR1 and CDR2: SGHRS, YFSETQ. The CDR3 has 14 residues. CDR3 DNA sequence: TGCGCCAGCAGCCTTGGACAGGGGGTCTACGAGCAGTACTTC. Its protein product is CASSLGQGVYEQYF.